These 14 T cell receptor beta chains were sequenced from one sample in a study of blood T cell repertoires in COVID-19. Sequencing was performed with immunoSEQ multiplex PCR; in TCRdb, only in-frame clones are kept and a portion is missing. The sample holds hundreds of thousands of clones; about four fifths are singletons and the top ten take more than 8%. The sequenced sample was peripheral blood. These receptors were collected from a woman aged 45-65 years with acute or convalescent COVID-19.

The rearrangement links TRBV21-1 to TRBJ1-2; the table assigns TRBD1, which was not confirmed against the DNA. TRBV21-1 is given as a pseudogene. The CDR3 is made up of 19 amino acids. In DNA form, the CDR3 reads TGTGCCAGCAGCAAAGGGCAGGACAGCCCCTCTGGAGTCCGCTATGGCTACACCTTC. It translates to CASSKGQDSPSGVRYGYTF.

The chain recombines TRBV19 with TRBJ1-6, with TRBD1 as a possible D gene (5 bases). The CDR3 is 16 residues long. Per the germline V gene, CDR1 is LNHDA and CDR2 is SQIVND (reference sequence). The V and J ends lost 4 bases and 8 bases respectively, with 18 bases between them. The CDR3 reads CASSNPPGRRDSPLHF. The CDR3 DNA is TGTGCCAGTAGTAACCCCCCAGGGCGCCGGGATTCACCCCTCCACTTT. Based on the CDR3 plus reference TRBV19 and TRBJ1-6, the full variable domain is DGGITQSPKYLFRKEGQNVTLSCEQNLNHDAMYWYRQDPGQGLRLIYYSQIVNDFQKGDIAEGYSVSREKKESFPLTVTSAQKNPTAFYLCASSNPPGRRDSPLHFGNGTRLTVT.

V usage is TRBV29-1 and J usage is TRBJ1-5; 9 bases are shared with TRBD1. The CDR3 loop spans 13 amino acids. The germline V gene encodes CDR1 SQVTM and CDR2 ANQGSEA. V lost 4 bases, J lost 2 bases, and 0 bases stayed unmatched. CDR3 region: CSVGQGGNQPQHF. Here the CDR3 DNA reads TGCAGCGTTGGACAGGGGGGCAATCAGCCCCAGCATTTT.

In its sample, this clone was seen once. The chain joins TRBV2 to TRBJ2-2, with 7 bases lining up with TRBD2. Trimming removed 3 bases from V and 2 bases from J; junction bases left unmatched: 3. CDR1 and CDR2 from the germline V gene are SNHLY and FYNNEI. This CDR3 has 15 amino acids. This CDR3 reads CASSDQRGNTGELFF. As DNA, the CDR3 is TGTGCCAGCAGTGATCAGCGGGGAAACACCGGGGAGCTGTTTTTT.

The chain has TRBV13 and TRBJ1-2, with D possibly matching TRBD1 (5 bases). V lost 5 bases and J lost 3, with 10 bases in between. The CDR3 has 13 amino acids. Germline V CDR1 and CDR2: PRHDT, FYEKMQ (reference sequence). The CDR3 spells CASSQGRDYGYTF. As DNA, the CDR3 is TGTGCCAGCAGCCAGGGTAGGGACTATGGCTACACCTTC.

The chain links TRBV7-2 to TRBJ2-3; TRBD2 matches at 12 bases. V gave up 5 bases and J gave up 2 bases; unmatched junction bases: 14. Germline values: CDR1 SGHTA, CDR2 FQGNSA. The CDR3 contains 19 residues. The CDR3, as DNA: TGTGCCAGCAGCCCTACTGTAGGGCTAGCGGGAGGGGTCACAGATACGCAGTATTTT. This encodes CASSPTVGLAGGVTDTQYF. The whole variable domain, filled in from reference TRBV7-2 and TRBJ2-3, reads GAGVSQSPSNKVTEKGKDVELRCDPISGHTALYWYRQSLGQGLEFLIYFQGNSAPDKSGLPSDRFSAERTGGSVSTLTIQRTQQEDSAVYLCASSPTVGLAGGVTDTQYFGPGTRLTVL.

The rearrangement joins TRBV5-8 to TRBJ1-4, with TRBD1 matching 7 bases. The CDR3 runs to 14 residues. CDR1 and CDR2 (germline): SGHTS, YDEGEE. J was trimmed by 8 bases and V by 0 bases; bases with no gene match: 4. CDR3 bases: TGTGCCAGCAGCTTGGGGGACAGTCGGGAAAAACTGTTTTTT. Amino acids: CASSLGDSREKLFF.

The J gene is TRBJ2-1, the V gene TRBV27, with no clear D. Germline V gene lookup returns CDR1 MNHEY and CDR2 SMNVEV (reference sequence). This CDR3 contains 15 residues. V shed 3 bases and J shed 0 bases, with 9 bases lying between them. The CDR3 loop reads CASSFSLSSYNEQFF. The DNA for the CDR3 is TGTGCCAGCAGTTTCTCACTAAGCTCCTACAATGAGCAGTTCTTC.

J is TRBJ2-6 and V is TRBV27, with D possibly matching TRBD2 (6 bases). The CDR3 has 19 residues. The V gene lost 0 bases and the J gene lost 0 bases, with 15 bases spanning the gap. From germline, CDR1 is MNHEY and CDR2 SMNVEV (reference sequence). The CDR3: CASSLSVRGTDSGANVLTF. The CDR3 bases are TGTGCCAGCAGTTTATCGGTCCGGGGGACCGACTCTGGGGCCAACGTCCTGACTTTC.

The genes are TRBV5-1 and TRBJ2-3; 7 positions match TRBD2. Trimming at V came to 0 bases and at J to 9 bases, leaving 10 bases not matched to a gene. CDR3 length equals 15 residues. Germline loops: CDR1 SGHRS, CDR2 YFSETQ. The CDR3 DNA follows: TGCGCCAGCAGCTTGGAGGGAGGGTCGGGGAGAACGCAGTATTTT. Amino acids: CASSLEGGSGRTQYF. The full variable domain, completed using reference TRBV5-1 and TRBJ2-3, is KAGVTQTPRYLIKTRGQQVTLSCSPISGHRSVSWYQQTPGQGLQFLFEYFSETQRNKGNFPGRFSGRQFSNSRSEMNVSTLELGDSALYLCASSLEGGSGRTQYFGPGTRLTVL.

V usage is TRBV30 and J usage is TRBJ1-6; D uncertain. V lost 3 bases and J 3 bases, leaving 6 bases between the germline ends. Germline V gene lookup returns CDR1 GTSNPN and CDR2 SVGIG (reference sequence). The CDR3 covers 13 residues. The CDR3 DNA sequence: TGTGCCTGGAGCGACATCTATAATTCACCCCTCCACTTT. It codes for CAWSDIYNSPLHF.

This sequence joins TRBV7-2 and TRBJ1-1; possible D gene TRBD1, 5 bases. The germline CDR1 and CDR2 sequences are SGHTA and FQGNSA. The CDR3 contains 15 residues. V was cut by 0 bases and J by 4 bases, with 12 bases left in between. CDR3 in DNA: TGTGCCAGCAGCTTAGCGGGAGGGGCCCGCACTGAAGCTTTCTTT. The encoded protein is CASSLAGGARTEAFF.

The V gene is TRBV5-1, the J gene TRBJ2-7; 12 bases line up with TRBD2. This CDR3 is 16 amino acids long. After removal of 2 bases from V and 4 bases from J, the junction contained 7 bases not matched to a gene. Germline V CDR1 and CDR2: SGHRS, YFSETQ. The CDR3 reads CASSFLTSGSGYEQYF. The CDR3 DNA sequence: TGCGCCAGCAGCTTCTTGACTAGCGGGAGCGGGTACGAGCAGTACTTC.

This sequence joins TRBV12-3 or TRBV12-4 and TRBJ2-1; D remains unclear. V was clipped by 3 bases and J by 4 bases, with 4 bases between them. The CDR3 sequence is 12 residues long. The CDR3 spells CASSFPYNEQFF. Here the CDR3 DNA reads TGTGCCAGCAGTTTCCCTTACAATGAGCAGTTCTTC.